One sample yielded the 23 T cell receptor beta chains listed below, sequenced in a study of cytomegalovirus exposure and HLA in healthy donors. The assay was immunoSEQ multiplex PCR, and TCRdb's table has in-frame clones only and misses some. The sample shows about 220,000 clones, around nine tenths of them seen only once. The sample taken for sequencing was PBMCs. The receptors come from a man between 18 and 35 years old in good health and CMV-seronegative.

Worth noting for this clone: A read error may produce the germline difference seen at one junction end. V usage is TRBV5-1 and J usage is TRBJ2-3; D perhaps matches TRBD1 (5 bases). The CDR3 sequence is 15 residues long. In germline, CDR1 is SGHRS, CDR2 YFSETQ. In DNA, the CDR3 is TGCGCCAGCAGCTTCACCGACAGTAGCACTGATACGCAGTATTTT. Its translation is CASSFTDSSTDTQYF.

CDR3 sequence (DNA): TGTGCCAGCAGTGAAGAGGGGGGGTATCCAGATACGCAGTATTTT. This sequence encodes CASSEEGGYPDTQYF. The chain recombines TRBV2 with TRBJ2-3; D is perhaps TRBD2 (7 bases). Trimming cost V 1 base and J 4 bases, with 12 bases left between them. Looked up from germline, CDR1 is SNHLY and CDR2 is FYNNEI. This CDR3 has 15 amino acids. Full variable domain (missing parts from reference TRBV2 and TRBJ2-3): EPEVTQTPSHQVTQMGQEVILRCVPISNHLYFYWYRQILGQKVEFLVSFYNNEISEKSEIFDDQFSVERPDGSNFTLKIRSTKLEDSAMYFCASSEEGGYPDTQYFGPGTRLTVL.

This rearrangement joins TRBV13 to TRBJ2-7; TRBD1 matches 10 bases. The CDR3 sequence is 16 residues long. V trimming: 5 bases; J trimming: 2 bases; junction bases outside the gene matches: 9. Germline-derived CDR1 and CDR2 are PRHDT and FYEKMQ (reference sequence). DNA for the CDR3: TGTGCCAGCAGCCAGATACCGGGACAGGGGACCTACGAGCAGTACTTC. Residues: CASSQIPGQGTYEQYF.

The chain carries TRBV6-1 and TRBJ2-7; possibly TRBD1 for D (6 bases). Germline V gene lookup returns CDR1 MNHNS and CDR2 SASEGT. The CDR3 is made up of 15 amino acids. Trimming took off 3 bases at V and 5 bases at J, with 17 bases between the two ends. Here the CDR3 DNA reads TGTGCCAGCAGTGAGGCACAGGGCGGTCGGAACGAGCAGTACTTC. It yields the protein CASSEAQGGRNEQYF.

The J gene is TRBJ1-2, the V gene TRBV28; D is ambiguous. With 2 bases removed from V and 3 bases from J, the gap between germline ends came to 4 bases. The germline V gene encodes CDR1 MDHEN and CDR2 SYDVKM. The CDR3 is 12 residues long. DNA of the CDR3: TGTGCCAGCAGTTTAGGAGACTATGGCTACACCTTC. It specifies CASSLGDYGYTF.

The chain has TRBV18 and TRBJ1-2, with a possible D match to TRBD1 (6 bases). The germline V and J ends were trimmed by 1 base and 6 bases, with 6 bases remaining between them. The CDR3 length is 12 residues. Per the germline V gene, CDR1 is KGHSH and CDR2 is LQKENI. The CDR3 spells CASSPQGDGYTF. DNA of the CDR3: TGTGCCAGCTCACCACAGGGGGATGGCTACACCTTC.

The chain employs TRBV28 and TRBJ2-1; D perhaps matches TRBD2 (6 bases). V lost 1 base and J 8 bases, leaving 12 bases between the germline ends. The CDR3 extends over 14 amino acids. Germline V gene data show CDR1 as MDHEN and CDR2 as SYDVKM. CDR3 region: CASSLSGTLDEQFF. The CDR3 coding sequence is TGTGCCAGCAGTTTATCCGGGACTCTCGATGAGCAGTTCTTC. Combining the CDR3 with reference TRBV28 and TRBJ2-1 gives the whole variable domain DVKVTQSSRYLVKRTGEKVFLECVQDMDHENMFWYRQDPGLGLRLIYFSYDVKMKEKGDIPEGYSVSREKKERFSLILESASTNQTSMYLCASSLSGTLDEQFFGPGTRLTVL.

This rearrangement joins TRBV12-5 to TRBJ2-7, with 7 bases matching TRBD1. The CDR3 is made up of 14 amino acids. The V gene end was trimmed by 7 bases and the J gene end by 5 bases; junction bases not matched to a gene: 11. Germline CDR1 reads LGHNT; CDR2 reads FRNRAP. The CDR3 nucleotides are TGTGCTAGTGCCTCCGACAGGGAAGGTGACGAGCAGTACTTC. This codes for CASASDREGDEQYF.

This rearrangement joins TRBV28 to TRBJ1-1; D unclear. Germline V CDR1 and CDR2: MDHEN, SYDVKM. The ends were cut back, 5 bases at V and 4 bases at J, with 14 bases in the middle. The length of the CDR3 is 14 residues. CDR3 residues: CASSASLGVTEAFF. DNA of the CDR3: TGTGCCAGCAGTGCCAGCCTAGGCGTCACTGAAGCTTTCTTT.

This clone has more than one count but fewer than ten. This chain connects TRBV5-6 to TRBJ2-7; D is possibly TRBD1 (6 bases). Trimming cost V 3 bases and J 3 bases, with 13 bases left between them. Germline-derived CDR1 and CDR2 are SGHDT and YYEEEE. The CDR3 covers 14 residues. Written as DNA, the CDR3 is TGTGCCAGCAGCTATACAGGGTCCGACTACGAGCAGTACTTC. Translation gives CASSYTGSDYEQYF.

A note on this clone: Other nucleotide sequences in the sample specify the same CDR3. The gene calls are TRBV30 and TRBJ2-1; 8 bases align to TRBD2. Looked up from germline, CDR1 is GTSNPN and CDR2 is SVGIG (reference sequence). With 0 bases clipped from V and 4 bases from J, the junction kept 2 bases outside the gene matches. CDR3 length equals 14 residues. This CDR3 reads CAWSVSGSYNEQFF. The DNA of the CDR3 is TGTGCCTGGAGTGTGAGCGGGAGTTACAATGAGCAGTTCTTC.

The rearrangement uses TRBV9 and TRBJ2-6, with D unclear. From germline, CDR1 is SGDLS and CDR2 YYNGEE. The CDR3 runs 14 residues. V was pared by 2 bases and J by 3 bases, with 6 bases between. CDR3 protein: CASSVSSGANVLTF. The CDR3 DNA follows: TGTGCCAGCAGCGTCTCTAGTGGGGCCAACGTCCTGACTTTC.

The chain uses TRBV5-1 and TRBJ2-3, with D perhaps matching TRBD1 (6 bases). CDR1 is SGHRS, CDR2 YFSETQ, per germline. The CDR3 is made up of 16 amino acids. The germline V and J ends were trimmed by 0 bases and 0 bases, with 11 bases remaining between them. The chain's CDR3 is CASSLDTGRSTDTQYF. The CDR3 bases are TGCGCCAGCAGCTTGGATACAGGGAGAAGCACAGATACGCAGTATTTT.

V is TRBV10-1 and J is TRBJ2-3; 7 nucleotides line up with TRBD2. Losses at the gene ends were 4 bases for V and 2 bases for J; bases not matched to a gene: 3. Looked up from germline, CDR1 is WNHNN and CDR2 is SYGVQD (reference sequence). The CDR3 totals 14 residues. CDR3 sequence: CASSVTSPTDTQYF. The CDR3 DNA reads TGCGCCAGCAGTGTGACTAGCCCCACAGATACGCAGTATTTT.

This clone showed up just once. The chain links TRBV2 to TRBJ1-3; D is undetermined. The CDR3 runs to 13 residues. V was shortened by 7 bases and J by 2 bases, with 9 bases between the two germline ends. CDR1 and CDR2 (germline): SNHLY, FYNNEI. CDR3 DNA: TGTGCCAGCATGCGGGGTACTGGAAACACCATATATTTT. Protein sequence: CASMRGTGNTIYF. Together with reference TRBV2 and TRBJ1-3, the CDR3 gives the full variable domain: EPEVTQTPSHQVTQMGQEVILRCVPISNHLYFYWYRQILGQKVEFLVSFYNNEISEKSEIFDDQFSVERPDGSNFTLKIRSTKLEDSAMYFCASMRGTGNTIYFGEGSWLTVV.

J is TRBJ2-7 and V is TRBV27; D is undetermined. V shed 6 bases and J shed 3 bases, with 12 bases lying between them. CDR3 size: 13 residues. The germline V gene has CDR1 MNHEY and CDR2 SMNVEV (reference sequence). Written as DNA, the CDR3 is TGTGCCAGCAGATACCAGATGCACTACGAGCAGTACTTC. This gives the protein CASRYQMHYEQYF.

This clone was counted once. The rearrangement links TRBV11-3 to TRBJ2-3; 7 bases line up with TRBD2. The ends lost 8 bases at V and 10 bases at J; junction bases unmatched: 18. Germline V gives CDR1 SGHNT, CDR2 YENEEA. There are 15 residues in the CDR3. The CDR3 region is CASGDYSFSMVAQYF. CDR3 nucleotide sequence: TGTGCCAGCGGGGACTACAGCTTTTCGATGGTTGCGCAGTATTTT. The variable domain in full, completed from reference TRBV11-3 and TRBJ2-3, reads EAGVVQSPRYKIIEKKQPVAFWCNPISGHNTLYWYLQNLGQGPELLIRYENEEAVDDSQLPKDRFSAERLKGVDSTLKIQPAELGDSAVYLCASGDYSFSMVAQYFGPGTRLTVL.

The chain uses TRBV6-5 and TRBJ2-7, with D perhaps TRBD2 (6 bases). Trimming stripped 6 bases from V and 4 bases from J, with 13 bases between. Germline loops: CDR1 MNHEY, CDR2 SVGAGI. This CDR3 has 13 residues. CDR3 region: CASSPGLVYEQYF. Here the CDR3 DNA reads TGTGCCAGCAGCCCGGGACTTGTATACGAGCAGTACTTC.

The V gene is TRBV6-5, the J gene TRBJ1-2; TRBD1 aligns across 8 bases. Trimming took 2 bases from V and 10 from J; bases not matched to a gene: 6. The CDR3 length is 13 residues. Germline V CDR1 and CDR2: MNHEY, SVGAGI. This CDR3 reads CASSYPGQAFYTF. The CDR3 DNA is TGTGCCAGCAGTTACCCGGGACAGGCTTTCTACACCTTC.

This chain connects TRBV10-3 to TRBJ2-7; D remains unclear. The CDR3 contains 14 residues. V gave up 3 bases and J gave up 2 bases, with 11 bases separating them. Germline-derived CDR1 and CDR2 are ENHRY and SYGVKD. The CDR3 nucleotides read TGTGCCATCAGTGAAGCAACCGCCGCCTACGAGCAGTACTTC. Its translation is CAISEATAAYEQYF.

The CDR3 spells CASSYTQGSNEQYF. CDR3 DNA sequence: TGTGCCAGCAGTTACACCCAGGGATCCAACGAGCAGTACTTC. The V gene is TRBV6-6, the J gene TRBJ2-7; tentatively, D is TRBD1 (5 bases). The CDR3 consists of 14 residues. V shed 2 bases and J shed 5 bases, with 13 bases lying between them. Germline loops: CDR1 MNHNY, CDR2 SVGAGI (reference sequence).

The chain has TRBV7-2 and TRBJ1-5, with 8 bases matching TRBD1. Germline V gene lookup returns CDR1 SGHTA and CDR2 FQGNSA. This CDR3 spans 17 amino acids. V lost 1 base and J lost 5; bases outside the gene matches: 10. CDR3 nucleotide sequence: TGTGCCAGCAGCTTAGGACAGGGGTTTTCATCGTATCAGCCCCAGCATTTT. The encoded protein is CASSLGQGFSSYQPQHF.

V is TRBV19 and J is TRBJ2-7; 9 nucleotides align to TRBD1. CDR1 LNHDA and CDR2 SQIVND come from the germline V gene (reference sequence). This CDR3 spans 13 amino acids. The trim removed 6 bases at V and 5 bases at J, leaving 5 bases unmatched. DNA for the CDR3: TGTGCCAGTAGGGGGACAGGGCTTGACGAGCAGTACTTC. It encodes CASRGTGLDEQYF.